These 9 T cell receptor beta chains came from one sample sequenced in a study of OX40 agonist ivuxolimab in advanced cancers. Assay used: immunoSEQ multiplex PCR; TCRdb lists only in-frame clones, some missing. The sample shows approximately 19,000 clones, around 80% of them seen only once. This specimen consisted of CD4+ or CD8+ T cells sorted from blood, obtained in a trial of the OX40 agonist ivuxolimab. The receptors were sampled from an adult with an advanced solid tumor such as melanoma, head and neck, liver or kidney cancer.

The rearrangement links TRBV27 to TRBJ1-2; D not certain. V dropped 5 bases and J dropped 4 bases, with 11 bases sitting between them. The CDR3 is 13 amino acids. Germline V gene lookup returns CDR1 MNHEY and CDR2 SMNVEV (reference sequence). CDR3 nucleotide sequence: TGTGCCAGCAGTCCCGCAGGAGGCTATGGCTACACCTTC. It encodes CASSPAGGYGYTF.

V gene TRBV5-6 combines with J gene TRBJ2-5; 7 bases agree with TRBD1. The length of the CDR3 is 14 residues. V lost 4 bases and J lost 5; bases outside the gene matches: 8. Per germline, CDR1 SGHDT and CDR2 YYEEEE. For the CDR3, the DNA is TGTGCCAGCAGCCTGGTAGGCAGGGGGGAGACCCAGTACTTC. Encoded protein: CASSLVGRGETQYF.

This clone has only a few counts. The genes are TRBV6-4 and TRBJ2-6, with no clear D. In germline, CDR1 is MRHNA, CDR2 SNTAGT. The length of the CDR3 is 13 residues. V lost 0 bases and J lost 3, with 0 bases in between. The CDR3 here is CASSDSGANVLTF. As DNA, the CDR3 is TGTGCCAGCAGTGACTCTGGGGCCAACGTCCTGACTTTC.

The V and J genes are TRBV10-2 and TRBJ2-1; D uncertain. CDR3 length: 13 amino acids. V was pared by 2 bases and J by 4 bases, with 6 bases between. Germline CDR1 WSHSY, CDR2 SAAADI. The CDR3 sequence: CASSETRYNEQFF. For the CDR3, the DNA is TGCGCCAGCAGTGAGACAAGGTACAATGAGCAGTTCTTC.

V gene TRBV4-2 combines with J gene TRBJ2-5; the D is unclear. The DNA end is more similar to TRBJ2-7, so the J call may be wrong. This CDR3 is 17 amino acids long. Germline V gene data show CDR1 as LGHNA and CDR2 as YNFKEQ. The CDR3 sequence is CASSQVTSGSSSYEQYF. CDR3 bases: TGTGCCAGCAGCCAAGTGACAAGTGGTTCGAGCTCCTACGAGCAGTACTTC.

The chain has TRBV27 and TRBJ2-2; D call uncertain. The V gene lost 5 bases and the J gene lost 4 bases, with 17 bases spanning the gap. CDR1 is MNHEY, CDR2 SMNVEV, per germline (reference sequence). The CDR3 has 16 amino acids. The CDR3 DNA reads TGTGCCAGCAGTGTCTGGGTCAATTCGGGCACCGGGGAGCTGTTTTTT. It translates to CASSVWVNSGTGELFF.

The genes are TRBV5-4 and TRBJ2-1; a weak D match, TRBD2 (7 bases). The germline V and J ends were trimmed by 3 bases and 7 bases, with 20 bases remaining between them. Looked up from germline, CDR1 is SGHNT and CDR2 is YYREEE (reference sequence). The length of the CDR3 is 16 residues. The CDR3 region is CASSYYVGGAGNEQFF. The CDR3 coding sequence is TGTGCCAGCAGCTACTATGTAGGGGGGGCCGGAAATGAGCAGTTCTTC.

The rearrangement joins TRBV10-1 to TRBJ1-1, with 7 bases fitting TRBD1. V dropped 6 bases and J dropped 1; count of bases not matched to a gene: 5. Germline V lookup: CDR1 WNHNN, CDR2 SYGVQD (reference sequence). The CDR3 length is 14 residues. CDR3 DNA sequence: TGCGCCAGCAGCCCGGGACAGAGGAACACTGAAGCTTTCTTT. It yields the protein CASSPGQRNTEAFF.

V and J are TRBV13 and TRBJ2-5; tentatively, D is TRBD1 or TRBD2 (5 bases each). This CDR3 comprises 13 residues. Germline CDR1 is PRHDT and CDR2 is FYEKMQ (reference sequence). V was trimmed by 5 bases and J by 5 bases, leaving 12 bases between them. The CDR3 is CASSTRGWETQYF. Here the CDR3 DNA reads TGTGCCAGCAGCACGAGGGGATGGGAGACCCAGTACTTC.